The present entry profiles one TCR beta chain with its context. The data originate from a study of OX40 agonist ivuxolimab in advanced cancers. Study overall: Three individuals attained partial responses, comprising one hepatocellular carcinoma case and two cutaneous melanoma cases.

Assay used: immunoSEQ multiplex PCR; TCRdb lists only in-frame clones, some missing. Here the sample spans 100,000 or so clones, roughly nine tenths being singletons. Germline V gives CDR1 MNHEY, CDR2 SMNVEV (reference sequence). There are 14 residues in the CDR3. The junction had 9 bases not matched to a gene; V was cut back by 10 bases and J by 2 bases. The genes are TRBV27 and TRBJ2-7; 9 bases are a match to TRBD2. Sequenced material: CD4+ or CD8+ T cells sorted from blood, taken in a trial of the OX40 agonist ivuxolimab. This receptor was taken from an adult with an advanced solid tumor such as melanoma, head and neck, liver or kidney cancer. As DNA, the CDR3 is TGTGCCACCCGCCGCGGGGGGGCCGCCTACGAGCAGTACTTC. Its translation is CATRRGGAAYEQYF.